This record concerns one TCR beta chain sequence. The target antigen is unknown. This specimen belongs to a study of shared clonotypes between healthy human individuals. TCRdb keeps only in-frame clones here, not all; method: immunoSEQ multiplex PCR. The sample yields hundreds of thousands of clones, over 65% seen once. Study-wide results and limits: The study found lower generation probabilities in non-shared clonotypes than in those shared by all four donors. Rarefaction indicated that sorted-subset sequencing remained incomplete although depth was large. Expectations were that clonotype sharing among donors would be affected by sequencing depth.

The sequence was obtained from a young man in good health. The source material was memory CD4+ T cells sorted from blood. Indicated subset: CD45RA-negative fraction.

This CDR3 is CASSLQGMSAEAFF. The CDR3 coding sequence is TGTGCCAGCAGCTTACAGGGTATGTCCGCTGAAGCTTTCTTT. V and J are TRBV7-9 and TRBJ1-1, with TRBD1 as a possible D gene (5 bases). Trimming removed 2 bases at V and 6 bases at J, with 13 bases between. The germline V gene encodes CDR1 SEHNR and CDR2 FQNEAQ (reference sequence). This CDR3 has 14 amino acids.